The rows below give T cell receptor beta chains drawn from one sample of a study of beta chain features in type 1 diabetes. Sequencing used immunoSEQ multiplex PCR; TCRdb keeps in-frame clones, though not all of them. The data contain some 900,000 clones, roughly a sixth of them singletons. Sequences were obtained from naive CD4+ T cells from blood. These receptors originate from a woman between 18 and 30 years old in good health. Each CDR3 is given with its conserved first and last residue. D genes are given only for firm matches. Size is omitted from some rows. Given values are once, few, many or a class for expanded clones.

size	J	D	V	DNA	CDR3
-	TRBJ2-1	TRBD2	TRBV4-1	TGCGCCAGCAGCCCAGCGGGACTGGCCCACAATGAGCAGTTCTTC	CASSPAGLAHNEQFF
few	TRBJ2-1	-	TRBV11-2	TGTGCCAGCAGCCGTCTAGCGTACGAGCAGTTCTTC	CASSRLAYEQFF
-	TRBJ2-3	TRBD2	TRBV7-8	TGTGCCAGCAGCACAATAGGACTAGCGGACACAGATACGCAGTATTTT	CASSTIGLADTDTQYF
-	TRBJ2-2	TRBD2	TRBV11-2	TGTGCCAGCAGCTTAGTCCTCACTAGCGGGAGGGCCAGCGGGGAGCTGTTTTTT	CASSLVLTSGRASGELFF
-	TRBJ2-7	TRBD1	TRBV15	TGTGCCACCAGCAGGGCGACAGGGCGCGGGGAGCAGTACTTC	CATSRATGRGEQYF
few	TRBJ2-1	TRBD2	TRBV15	TGTGCCACCAGCCTACCGGGACTAGCGAGTCATGAGCAGTTCTTC	CATSLPGLASHEQFF
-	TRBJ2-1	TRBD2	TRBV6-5	TGTGCCAGCAGAACGGGGACTAGCGGGAGTTATGAGCAGTTCTTC	CASRTGTSGSYEQFF
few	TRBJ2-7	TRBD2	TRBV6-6	TGTGCCAGCAGTTACGCGGGAGACAGCTCCTACGAGCAGTACTTC	CASSYAGDSSYEQYF
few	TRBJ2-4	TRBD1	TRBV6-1	TGTGCCAGCAGTGGACAGGGGGCGGTAAACATTCAGTACTTC	CASSGQGAVNIQYF
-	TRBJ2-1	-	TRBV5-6	TGTGCCAGCAGCCACGGCACTAACAATGAGCAGTTCTTC	CASSHGTNNEQFF
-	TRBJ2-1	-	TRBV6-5	TGTGCCGCCAGGGGTGGGGCGACCTACAATGAGCAGTTCTTC	CAARGGATYNEQFF
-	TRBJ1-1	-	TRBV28	TGTGCCAGCAGTCTTCCGGGTAGGGTTGAAGCTTTCTTT	CASSLPGRVEAFF
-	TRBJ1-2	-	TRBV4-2	TGTGCCAGCAGCCAAGCGTCTCAGGGGTTCTATGGCTACACCTTC	CASSQASQGFYGYTF
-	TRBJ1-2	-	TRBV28	TGTGCCAGCAGTTCGTCTTATGGCTACACCTTC	CASSSSYGYTF
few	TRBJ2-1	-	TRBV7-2	TGTGCCAGCGAACAAACCTATTTAAGGAATGAGCAGTTCTTC	CASEQTYLRNEQFF
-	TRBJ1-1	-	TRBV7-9	TGTGCCAGCAGCGCCACGTTTGGCCGACGCACTGAAGCTTTCTTT	CASSATFGRRTEAFF
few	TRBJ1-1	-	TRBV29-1	TGCAGCGTCAACTCCGGGACGATCGCTTTCTTT	CSVNSGTIAFF
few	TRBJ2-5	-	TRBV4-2	TGTGCCAGCAGCCGCTCCGAGGGAAACCAAGAGACCCAGTACTTC	CASSRSEGNQETQYF
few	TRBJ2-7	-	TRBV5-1	TGCGCCAGCAGCGGGGACGGCAGACGCCCAAGCGAGCAGTACTTC	CASSGDGRRPSEQYF